Listed below are T cell receptor beta chains from one sample, sequenced in a study of T-cell reconstitution after alpha-beta-depleted transplantation in children. Via MiXCR, TCRdb re-called the PCR reads, giving one row per CDR3 protein. This table has roughly 610,000 distinct CDR3 sequences, roughly 10% appearing once. Material: PBMCs from the stem cell graft donor, obtained from the stem cell graft. The receptors here all came from a human donor who donated a stem cell graft to a child with acute myeloid leukemia. CDR3s include the opening cysteine and the closing phenylalanine or tryptophan. A D gene is named only where the DNA matches it firmly. Clone size is stated in some rows and not others, as once, few, many or a class when expanded.

cdr3_aa: CSATISTGANSPLHF; cdr3_nt: TGCAGTGCTACAATTTCGACAGGGGCTAATTCACCCCTCCACTTT; v_call: TRBV20-1; clone_size: NA; j_call: TRBJ1-6; d_call: TRBD1
cdr3_aa: CASSQLTGGTEAFF; cdr3_nt: TGTGCCAGCAGCCAGTTAACAGGGGGAACTGAAGCTTTCTTT; v_call: TRBV14; clone_size: NA; j_call: TRBJ1-1; d_call: TRBD1
cdr3_aa: CSVEGAGVTGELFF; cdr3_nt: TGCAGCGTTGAAGGGGCGGGAGTTACCGGGGAGCTGTTTTTT; v_call: TRBV29-1; clone_size: few; j_call: TRBJ2-2; d_call: TRBD2
cdr3_aa: CAWSVLDYTNTGELFF; cdr3_nt: TGTGCCTGGAGTGTACTAGACTACACTAACACCGGGGAGCTGTTTTTT; v_call: TRBV30; clone_size: NA; j_call: TRBJ2-2; d_call: NA
cdr3_aa: CASSESASGWTSTDTQYF; cdr3_nt: TGTGCCAGCAGTGAGTCGGCTAGCGGATGGACTAGCACAGATACGCAGTATTTT; v_call: TRBV6-4; clone_size: few; j_call: TRBJ2-3; d_call: TRBD2
cdr3_aa: CASTPLAGGKSSYEQYF; cdr3_nt: TGTGCCAGCACCCCATTAGCGGGAGGGAAGAGCTCCTACGAGCAGTACTTC; v_call: TRBV12-3/TRBV12-4; clone_size: few; j_call: TRBJ2-7; d_call: TRBD2
cdr3_aa: CASSQGAGGSYEQYF; cdr3_nt: TGTGCCAGCAGCCAAGGGGCGGGAGGTTCCTACGAGCAGTACTTC; v_call: TRBV4-2; clone_size: NA; j_call: TRBJ2-7; d_call: TRBD2
cdr3_aa: CAISEPSRGQYF; cdr3_nt: TGTGCCATCAGTGAGCCCTCGCGTGGGCAGTATTTT; v_call: TRBV10-3; clone_size: many; j_call: TRBJ2-3; d_call: NA
cdr3_aa: CASSSPGTSYEQYF; cdr3_nt: TGTGCCAGCAGTTCCCCCGGGACATCCTACGAGCAGTACTTC; v_call: TRBV28; clone_size: many; j_call: TRBJ2-7; d_call: NA
cdr3_aa: CSAEARSPLQGGGEKLFF; cdr3_nt: TGCAGTGCTGAGGCCCGGTCTCCTTTACAGGGAGGGGGAGAAAAACTGTTTTTT; v_call: TRBV20-1; clone_size: few; j_call: TRBJ1-4; d_call: NA
cdr3_aa: CASSVALGDGYTF; cdr3_nt: TGTGCCAGCAGCGTAGCTCTCGGGGATGGCTACACCTTC; v_call: TRBV9; clone_size: many; j_call: TRBJ1-2; d_call: NA
cdr3_aa: CACRIGGLAREQYF; cdr3_nt: TGTGCCTGTAGGATAGGGGGACTAGCGAGAGAGCAGTACTTC; v_call: TRBV30; clone_size: NA; j_call: TRBJ2-7; d_call: TRBD2
cdr3_aa: CATDRGNYNEQFF; cdr3_nt: TGTGCGACCGACAGGGGAAACTACAATGAGCAGTTCTTC; v_call: TRBV12-5; clone_size: many; j_call: TRBJ2-1; d_call: TRBD1
cdr3_aa: CASIAGSPNTGELFF; cdr3_nt: TGTGCCAGCATCGCAGGGTCCCCGAACACCGGGGAGCTGTTTTTT; v_call: TRBV28; clone_size: NA; j_call: TRBJ2-2; d_call: NA
cdr3_aa: CASSQSNREAFF; cdr3_nt: TGTGCCAGCAGCCAAAGTAACAGAGAAGCTTTCTTT; v_call: TRBV3-1; clone_size: few; j_call: TRBJ1-1; d_call: NA
cdr3_aa: CASSQNPGGFGGEQYF; cdr3_nt: TGTGCCAGCAGCCAAAACCCAGGCGGGTTCGGGGGCGAGCAGTACTTC; v_call: TRBV14; clone_size: few; j_call: TRBJ2-7; d_call: NA
cdr3_aa: CASSGGTGRAKGNTIYF; cdr3_nt: TGTGCCAGCAGCGGAGGGACAGGGAGGGCCAAAGGAAACACCATATATTTT; v_call: TRBV9; clone_size: NA; j_call: TRBJ1-3; d_call: TRBD1
cdr3_aa: CASSLESYTGELFF; cdr3_nt: TGCGCCAGCAGCTTGGAGTCATACACCGGGGAGCTGTTTTTT; v_call: TRBV5-1; clone_size: many; j_call: TRBJ2-2; d_call: NA
cdr3_aa: CASSSVLYQPQHF; cdr3_nt: TGTGCCAGCAGCTCAGTGCTATATCAGCCCCAGCATTTT; v_call: TRBV28; clone_size: NA; j_call: TRBJ1-5; d_call: NA
cdr3_aa: CSALGLAGVPYNEQFF; cdr3_nt: TGCAGTGCTTTAGGACTAGCGGGAGTCCCCTACAATGAGCAGTTCTTC; v_call: TRBV20-1; clone_size: many; j_call: TRBJ2-1; d_call: TRBD2
cdr3_aa: CASSQGQGPNQPQHF; cdr3_nt: TGTGCCAGCAGCCAGGGACAGGGGCCCAATCAGCCCCAGCATTTT; v_call: TRBV7-2; clone_size: few; j_call: TRBJ1-5; d_call: TRBD1
cdr3_aa: CANYPGLSAHNEQFF; cdr3_nt: TGTGCCAATTATCCGGGACTCTCGGCTCACAATGAGCAGTTCTTC; v_call: TRBV28; clone_size: NA; j_call: TRBJ2-1; d_call: NA
cdr3_aa: CAWRFSGDTEAFF; cdr3_nt: TGTGCCTGGAGATTCTCAGGGGACACTGAAGCTTTCTTT; v_call: TRBV30; clone_size: NA; j_call: TRBJ1-1; d_call: NA